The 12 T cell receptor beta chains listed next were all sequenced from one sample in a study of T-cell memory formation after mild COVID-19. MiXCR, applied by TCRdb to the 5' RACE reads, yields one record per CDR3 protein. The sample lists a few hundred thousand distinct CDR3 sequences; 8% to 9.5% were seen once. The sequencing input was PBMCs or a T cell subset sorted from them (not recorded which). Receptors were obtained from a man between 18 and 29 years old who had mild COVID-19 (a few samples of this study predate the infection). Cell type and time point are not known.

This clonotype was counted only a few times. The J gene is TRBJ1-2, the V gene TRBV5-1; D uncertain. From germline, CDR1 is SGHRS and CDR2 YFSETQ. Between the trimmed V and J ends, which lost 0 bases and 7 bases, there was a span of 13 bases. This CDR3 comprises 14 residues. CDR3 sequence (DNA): TGCGCCAGCAGCTTGGAGTACAGAGTGAGTGGCTACACCTTC. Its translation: CASSLEYRVSGYTF.

CDR3 nucleotide sequence: TGCGCCAGCAGCCGAGGGACAGGGACGCAGTATTTT. Its protein product is CASSRGTGTQYF. The chain employs TRBV4-3 and TRBJ2-3; 9 positions agree with TRBD1. Unmatched junction bases numbered 2, after V lost 4 bases and J lost 9 bases. Germline V lookup: CDR1 LGHNA, CDR2 YSLEER. The CDR3 contains 12 residues.

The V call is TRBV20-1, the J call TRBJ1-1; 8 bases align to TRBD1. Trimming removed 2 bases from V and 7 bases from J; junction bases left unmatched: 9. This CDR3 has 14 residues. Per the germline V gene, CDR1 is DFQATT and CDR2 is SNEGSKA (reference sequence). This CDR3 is CSARSRTGRIEAFF. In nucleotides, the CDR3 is TGCAGTGCTAGATCGAGGACAGGGAGGATTGAAGCTTTCTTT.

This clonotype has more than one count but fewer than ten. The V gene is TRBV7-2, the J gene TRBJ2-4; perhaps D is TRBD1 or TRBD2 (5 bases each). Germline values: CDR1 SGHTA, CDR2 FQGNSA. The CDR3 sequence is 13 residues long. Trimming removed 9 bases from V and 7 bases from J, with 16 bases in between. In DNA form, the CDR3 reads TGTGCCAGTTGTCCCGGGACCGATAACATTCAGTACTTC. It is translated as CASCPGTDNIQYF.

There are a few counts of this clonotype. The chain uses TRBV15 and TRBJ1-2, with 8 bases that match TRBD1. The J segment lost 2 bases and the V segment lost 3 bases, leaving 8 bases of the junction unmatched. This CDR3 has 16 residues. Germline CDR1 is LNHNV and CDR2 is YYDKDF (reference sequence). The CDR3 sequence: CATSRDGTGFNYGYTF. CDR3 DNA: TGTGCCACCAGCAGGGATGGGACAGGCTTCAACTATGGCTACACCTTC.

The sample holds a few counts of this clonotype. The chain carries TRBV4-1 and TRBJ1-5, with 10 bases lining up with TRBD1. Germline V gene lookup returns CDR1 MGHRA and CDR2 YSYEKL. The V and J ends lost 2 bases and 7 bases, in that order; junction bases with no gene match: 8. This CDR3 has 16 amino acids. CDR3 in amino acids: CASSQMGQGSVQPQHF. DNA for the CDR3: TGCGCCAGCAGCCAAATGGGACAGGGGTCGGTACAGCCCCAGCATTTT.

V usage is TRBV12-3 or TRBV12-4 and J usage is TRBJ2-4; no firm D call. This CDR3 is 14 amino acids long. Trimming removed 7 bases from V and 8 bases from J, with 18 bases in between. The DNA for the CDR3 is TGTGCCAGCACCAAAGACACGGTTTGGGACATTCAGTACTTC. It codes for CASTKDTVWDIQYF.

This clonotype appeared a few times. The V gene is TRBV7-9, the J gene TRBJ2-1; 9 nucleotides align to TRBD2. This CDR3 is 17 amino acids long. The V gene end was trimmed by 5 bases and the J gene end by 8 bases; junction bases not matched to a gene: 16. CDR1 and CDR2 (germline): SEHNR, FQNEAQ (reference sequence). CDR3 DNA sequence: TGTGCCAGCAGCGATTTTGCCGGGACTAGCCGCTGGGATGAGCAGTTCTTC. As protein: CASSDFAGTSRWDEQFF.

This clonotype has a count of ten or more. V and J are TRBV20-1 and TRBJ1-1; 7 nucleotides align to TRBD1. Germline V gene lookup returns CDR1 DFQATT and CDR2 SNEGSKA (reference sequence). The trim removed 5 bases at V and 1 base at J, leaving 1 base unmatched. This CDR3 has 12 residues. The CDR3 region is CSAWTGNTEAFF. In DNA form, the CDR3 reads TGCAGTGCTTGGACAGGGAACACTGAAGCTTTCTTT.

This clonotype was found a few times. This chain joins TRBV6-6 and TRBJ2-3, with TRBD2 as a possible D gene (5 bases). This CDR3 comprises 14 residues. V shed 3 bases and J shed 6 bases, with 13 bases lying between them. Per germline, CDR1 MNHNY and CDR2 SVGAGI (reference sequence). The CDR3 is CASSYLEGKDTQYF. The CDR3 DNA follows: TGTGCCAGCAGTTATCTCGAGGGAAAGGATACGCAGTATTTT.

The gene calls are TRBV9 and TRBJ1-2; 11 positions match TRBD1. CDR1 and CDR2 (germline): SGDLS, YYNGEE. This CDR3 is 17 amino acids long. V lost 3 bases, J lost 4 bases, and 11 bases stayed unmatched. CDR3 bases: TGTGCCAGCAGCGCCTATACCGGGACAGGGGGAATCTATGGCTACACCTTC. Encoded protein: CASSAYTGTGGIYGYTF.

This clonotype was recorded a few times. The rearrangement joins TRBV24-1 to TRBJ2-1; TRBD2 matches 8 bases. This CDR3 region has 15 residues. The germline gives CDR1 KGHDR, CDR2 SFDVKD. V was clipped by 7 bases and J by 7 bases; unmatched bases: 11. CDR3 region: CATSPFGGAQNEQFF. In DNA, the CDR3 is TGTGCCACCAGCCCTTTCGGGGGGGCGCAGAATGAGCAGTTCTTC.